This is a list of T cell receptor beta chains from one sample in a study of blood T cell repertoires in COVID-19. TCRdb's table, derived via immunoSEQ multiplex PCR, lists solely in-frame clones and lacks some. The table lists some 200,000 clones, around 80% of them singletons. Sequencing was carried out using peripheral blood. Receptor source: a man aged 25 to 40 with active or convalescent COVID-19. CDR3s include the opening cysteine and the closing phenylalanine or tryptophan. The D gene is left open where the match is weak. The size entry is marked missing in some rows and otherwise reads once, few, many or a size class.

TRBD2	.	TRBJ2-1	TRBV10-2	CASSDHTSGSGYEQFF	TGCGCCAGCAGTGACCACACTAGCGGGAGTGGGTATGAGCAGTTCTTC
.	.	TRBJ2-5	TRBV7-2	CASSLQKQETQYF	TGTGCCAGCAGCCTACAGAAACAAGAGACCCAGTACTTC
.	.	TRBJ2-3	TRBV19	CASSRSDTDTQYF	TGTGCCAGTAGCCGCAGCGACACAGATACGCAGTATTTT
.	.	TRBJ1-6	TRBV6-1	CASSEEVNSPLHF	TGTGCCAGCAGTGAGGAGGTTAATTCACCCCTCCACTTT
.	.	TRBJ2-6	TRBV4-3	CASSQDWASSGANVLTF	TGCGCCAGCAGCCAAGATTGGGCCTCCTCTGGGGCCAACGTCCTGACTTTC
.	.	TRBJ1-1	TRBV5-1	CASSLRITGTEAFF	TGCGCCAGCAGCTTGCGTATTACTGGCACTGAAGCTTTCTTT
TRBD2	once	TRBJ2-3	TRBV4-1	CASSQGNGGAGDTQYF	TGCGCCAGCAGCCAAGGAAACGGGGGGGCAGGAGATACGCAGTATTTT
TRBD2	.	TRBJ2-1	TRBV9	CASSVLGGGTDEQFF	TGTGCCAGCAGCGTACTCGGGGGGGGTACCGATGAGCAGTTCTTC
.	.	TRBJ2-7	TRBV7-9	CASIAGTPSYEQYF	TGTGCCAGCATCGCCGGGACACCCTCCTACGAGCAGTACTTC
TRBD1	.	TRBJ2-1	TRBV7-8	CASRPGQVVNEQFF	TGTGCCAGCCGTCCGGGACAGGTCGTTAATGAGCAGTTCTTC
TRBD2	.	TRBJ2-3	TRBV10-3	CAISGSGLAGGQSDTQYF	TGTGCCATCAGTGGTTCAGGGCTAGCGGGGGGGCAGTCAGATACGCAGTATTTT
TRBD1	.	TRBJ1-6	TRBV5-6	CASSWRDRGVVPLHF	TGTGCCAGCAGCTGGAGGGACAGGGGTGTTGTTCCCCTCCACTTT
.	.	TRBJ2-1	TRBV5-5	CASSPSWRSSYNEQFF	TGTGCCAGCAGCCCGTCCTGGCGGTCTTCCTACAATGAGCAGTTCTTC
.	few	TRBJ2-1	TRBV5-6	CASSSRQVVYNEQFF	TGTGCCAGCAGCTCCCGACAGGTGGTGTACAATGAGCAGTTCTTC
.	.	TRBJ1-1	TRBV27	CASSLAPGLNTEAFF	TGTGCCAGCAGTTTAGCCCCAGGTCTGAACACTGAAGCTTTCTTT
.	.	TRBJ1-4	TRBV6-6	CASRPVGGYEKLFF	TGTGCCAGCAGGCCGGTGGGGGGATATGAAAAACTGTTTTTT
TRBD1	few	TRBJ1-6	TRBV29-1	CSVEGDSVDSPLHF	TGCAGCGTTGAAGGGGACAGCGTCGATTCACCCCTCCACTTT
TRBD1	.	TRBJ1-2	TRBV28	CASSFRGQNYGYTF	TGTGCCAGCAGTTTCAGGGGGCAGAACTATGGCTACACCTTC
TRBD2	.	TRBJ2-1	TRBV5-1	CASKASSGGENEQFF	TGCGCCAGCAAGGCTAGCTCCGGGGGGGAAAATGAGCAGTTCTTC
.	.	TRBJ2-1	TRBV3-1/TRBV3-2	CASSQGVPSHRGEQFF	TGTGCCAGCAGCCAAGGGGTTCCGAGCCATAGGGGTGAGCAGTTCTTC
TRBD2	.	TRBJ2-7	TRBV27	CASSGPGLAPGFEQYF	TGTGCCAGCAGTGGGCCGGGACTAGCCCCGGGGTTCGAGCAGTACTTC
TRBD1	few	TRBJ2-6	TRBV19	CASSLGQAGANVLTF	TGTGCCAGTAGTTTAGGACAGGCTGGGGCCAACGTCCTGACTTTC
TRBD2	.	TRBJ2-3	TRBV6-4	CASSSGGADTQYF	TGTGCCAGCAGTAGCGGGGGGGCAGATACGCAGTATTTT
.	.	TRBJ2-2	TRBV21-1	CASSKGWGDTGELFF	TGTGCCAGCAGCAAAGGGTGGGGGGACACCGGGGAGCTGTTTTTT
TRBD1	.	TRBJ1-2	TRBV6-5	CASSSWTQGAGGYTF	TGTGCCAGCAGTTCATGGACGCAGGGGGCTGGTGGCTACACCTTC
TRBD1	once	TRBJ1-2	TRBV7-2	CASSPQTGANYGYTF	TGTGCCAGCAGCCCCCAGACAGGGGCTAACTATGGCTACACCTTC
.	.	TRBJ1-6	TRBV7-2	CASSPQATVYNSPLHF	TGTGCCAGCAGCCCCCAAGCGACAGTCTATAATTCACCCCTCCACTTT
TRBD1	.	TRBJ1-4	TRBV2	CASSSGGLNEKLFF	TGTGCCAGCAGTTCAGGGGGTTTAAATGAAAAACTGTTTTTT
TRBD1	.	TRBJ1-4	TRBV19	CASSMGMTGGREKLFF	TGTGCCAGTAGTATGGGCATGACAGGGGGGAGAGAAAAACTGTTTTTT
TRBD1	.	TRBJ1-5	TRBV19	CASSIGQGINQPQHF	TGTGCCAGTAGTATTGGACAGGGGATTAATCAGCCCCAGCATTTT
.	.	TRBJ2-1	TRBV7-6	CASSFGRGNEQFF	TGTGCCAGCAGCTTCGGAAGGGGGAATGAGCAGTTCTTC
TRBD1	.	TRBJ2-7	TRBV5-1	CASSHSDRGIDEQYF	TGCGCCAGCAGCCATTCAGACAGGGGGATCGACGAGCAGTACTTC
TRBD1	.	TRBJ1-1	TRBV19	CASTLDRGPTEAFF	TGTGCCAGTACGTTGGACAGGGGGCCCACTGAAGCTTTCTTT
.	.	TRBJ2-2	TRBV4-1	CASSQVIGDTGELFF	TGCGCCAGCAGCCAAGTTATCGGGGACACCGGGGAGCTGTTTTTT
.	.	TRBJ1-3	TRBV5-4	CASSWGGMAGNTIYF	TGTGCCAGCAGCTGGGGGGGGATGGCTGGAAACACCATATATTTT
.	.	TRBJ1-1	TRBV4-3	CASSPTVYTEAFF	TGCGCCAGCAGTCCGACAGTATACACTGAAGCTTTCTTT
.	.	TRBJ1-5	TRBV5-8	CASSWRTDQPQHF	TGTGCCAGCAGCTGGAGGACAGACCAGCCCCAGCATTTT
.	.	TRBJ1-2	TRBV7-9	CASSLMTEGSHTF	TGTGCCAGCAGCTTGATGACGGAGGGGTCACACACCTTC
TRBD2	.	TRBJ2-2	TRBV9	CASSVVGTSGGETRTGELFF	TGTGCCAGCAGCGTAGTCGGTACAAGCGGGGGCGAAACGAGGACCGGGGAGCTGTTTTTT
.	.	TRBJ1-2	TRBV24-1	CATSNQNYGYTF	TGTGCCACCAGTAACCAGAACTATGGCTACACCTTC
.	.	TRBJ1-1	TRBV28	CASSKGGAGGNTEAFF	TGTGCCAGCAGCAAAGGGGGGGCCGGAGGGAACACTGAAGCTTTCTTT
TRBD2	.	TRBJ2-3	TRBV12-5	CASGPLGASGGTDTQYF	TGTGCTAGTGGTCCCCTTGGGGCTAGCGGGGGCACAGATACGCAGTATTTT
.	.	TRBJ1-3	TRBV9	CASSVGLTSSGNTIYF	TGTGCCAGCAGCGTAGGACTCACTAGCTCTGGAAACACCATATATTTT
.	.	TRBJ2-7	TRBV28	CASSYVSSGVYEQYF	TGTGCCAGCAGTTACGTTTCATCAGGGGTATACGAGCAGTACTTC
.	.	TRBJ1-2	TRBV4-3	CASSQEGSARANTF	TGCGCCAGCAGCCAAGAAGGGAGCGCACGGGCAAACACCTTC
.	few	TRBJ1-2	TRBV14	CASSRSDRGYTF	TGTGCCAGCAGCCGCTCAGATCGTGGCTACACCTTC
TRBD1	once	TRBJ1-6	TRBV30	CAWSATGASPLHF	TGTGCCTGGAGTGCCACAGGGGCTTCACCCCTCCACTTT
TRBD1	few	TRBJ1-4	TRBV6-4	CASSATGTGNEKLFF	TGTGCCAGCAGCGCCACCGGGACAGGGAATGAAAAACTGTTTTTT